This T cell receptor (beta chain) was profiled in a study of blood T cell repertoires in COVID-19. Whole-study context: The samples span acute and convalescent COVID-19 from the United States, Italy and Spain. Sample material is recorded as cDNA or gDNA derived from T cells, B-cell-depleted T cells, or PBMCs.

The CDR3 loop spans 15 amino acids. Germline-derived CDR1 and CDR2 are LNHDA and SQIVND (reference sequence). The V and J ends lost 5 bases and 3 bases respectively, with 16 bases between them. Study processing details: Estimation of nucleated cell counts relied on the amplification of reference gene primers. The assay was immunoSEQ multiplex PCR, and TCRdb's table has in-frame clones only and misses some. V and J calls and clone size are given by that table; D and trimming were obtained from the DNA. This repertoire shows 210,000 or so clones, more than 70% found once; its top ten account for roughly 6.2%.

The chain combines TRBV19 with TRBJ2-5; TRBD2 is a possible D gene (5 bases). The TCR comes from a woman aged 40 to 50 who had recovered from COVID-19. The sample consisted of peripheral blood. CDR3 sequence: CASSSEAAHKETQYF. CDR3 in DNA: TGTGCCAGTAGTTCAGAAGCGGCTCATAAAGAGACCCAGTACTTC.